This TCR beta chain was sequenced during a study of blood T cells in healthy people across ages. Study findings and constraints: Changes seen in expanded clonotypes were possibly confounded by donor CMV status left unknown. Diversity figures derived from one million T cells were judged to underestimate the true value.

This clonotype showed up just a few times. The antigen is not known. Each donor's blood draw was ten milliliters of peripheral blood. Combining a sample-barcoded 5' primer with a J-beta primer mix, a second PCR ran for roughly 6 to 12 cycles. Per sample, CDR3-containing paired-end reads numbered at least 2.5 million. TCRdb re-analysed the 5' RACE reads in MiXCR, keeping a single row per CDR3 protein. This sample has 550,000 to 800,000 distinct CDR3 sequences, with 32% found just once. V dropped 5 bases and J dropped 0 bases, with 13 bases sitting between them. This CDR3 region has 15 residues. CDR1 is SGHAT, CDR2 FQDESV, per germline (reference sequence).

The clonotype was recovered from a woman older than 75 in good health. Sequencing was carried out using blood. This rearrangement joins TRBV11-1 to TRBJ1-1; perhaps TRBD1 as D (6 bases). The CDR3: CASSAKQGMNTEAFF. The CDR3 coding sequence is TGTGCCAGCAGCGCAAAACAGGGTATGAACACTGAAGCTTTCTTT.